The following is a T cell receptor (beta chain) sequence with its context. Its antigen is currently unknown. This CDR3 has 16 residues. Trimming removed 5 bases at V and 0 bases at J, with 17 bases between. Germline V gene lookup returns CDR1 SGHTA and CDR2 FQGNSA. Data came from immunoSEQ multiplex PCR; TCRdb stores just in-frame clones and leaves some out. Of 93,000 or so clones listed, around 91% are singletons. These data are taken from a study of T cell responses to AZD1222 COVID-19 vaccine. Study-wide points: There were repertoire samples only from the period after the peak T cell response. Only five or six AZD1222 recipients tested seropositive at baseline.

The material sequenced was peripheral blood, taken on day 0 of AZD1222 vaccination. This sequence joins TRBV7-2 and TRBJ2-7, with D hard to call. The receptor comes from an adult in good health. In DNA form, the CDR3 reads TGTGCCAGCAGCCCCAGCCTGGTCTCCAGCTCCTACGAGCAGTACTTC. It specifies CASSPSLVSSSYEQYF.